The 22 T cell receptor beta chains below all came from one sample that was sequenced in a study of T cell clonality in common variable immunodeficiency. TCRdb's table, derived via immunoSEQ multiplex PCR, lists solely in-frame clones and lacks some. Recorded here are 50,000 to 65,000 clones, none singletons. The sample comprised peripheral blood mononuclear cells. The origin of the receptors is a person aged 18-70 years in good health.

This clone was detected ten times or more. The read halts 3 residues ahead of the CDR3 end, with the missing end drawn from the germline J gene. The chain employs TRBV18 and TRBJ2-3; 14 bases align to TRBD2. This CDR3 has 22 amino acids. Germline values: CDR1 KGHSH, CDR2 LQKENI. The V gene end was trimmed by 3 bases and the J gene end by 0 bases; junction bases not matched to a gene: 17. CDR3 region: CASSPPSMVRTSGRSSTDTQYF. CDR3 DNA, as far as it was read: TGTGCCAGCTCACCTCCCTCTATGGTGCGGACTAGCGGGAGGTCTAGCACAGATACG. The full variable domain, its missing parts supplied by reference TRBV18 and TRBJ2-3, is NAGVMQNPRHLVRRRGQEARLRCSPMKGHSHVYWYRQLPEEGLKFMVYLQKENIIDESGMPKERFSAEFPKEGPSILRIQQVVRGDSAAYFCASSPPSMVRTSGRSSTDTQYFGPGTRLTVL.

There are many counts of this clone. From the germline J gene comes the end of the CDR3, since the read stops 3 residues before it. V usage is TRBV28 and J usage is TRBJ2-2, with D unresolved. V lost 1 base to trimming and J lost 7 bases, with 10 bases between them. The germline V gene encodes CDR1 MDHEN and CDR2 SYDVKM. This CDR3 region has 14 residues. Here the CDR3 reads CASSLSGAGGELFF. Partial CDR3 DNA: TGTGCCAGCAGTTTATCTGGAGCAGGCGGGGAG.

This clone was seen repeatedly, ten times or more. Read sequence stops 3 residues before the CDR3 end, and the germline J gene provides the missing end. This chain links TRBV7-9 with TRBJ1-4, with 7 bases that match TRBD1. This CDR3 region has 14 residues. Unmatched junction bases numbered 8, after V lost 6 bases and J lost 7 bases. Germline CDR1 is SEHNR and CDR2 is FQNEAQ (reference sequence). CDR3 DNA, as far as it was read: TGTGCCAGCAGTCAGACAGGGTCAGGTGAAAAA. This gives the protein CASSQTGSGEK. The entire CDR3 protein reads CASSQTGSGEKLFF.

This clone was counted only a few times. The read gets to within 3 residues of the CDR3 end, and the germline J gene fills in the rest. This sequence joins TRBV11-1 and TRBJ1-6, with 9 bases that match TRBD1. The CDR3 is 15 residues long. The J segment lost 8 bases and the V segment lost 1 base, leaving 3 bases of the junction unmatched. From germline, CDR1 is SGHAT and CDR2 FQDESV (reference sequence). The covered CDR3 bases are TGTGCCAGCAGCTTAGACCGGGACAGGGATTCACCC. Translated: CASSLDRDRDSP. In full, the CDR3 is CASSLDRDRDSPLHF.

This clone was recorded many times. This chain's CDR3 is CASSEDIAYEQYF. The DNA read from the CDR3 is TGCGCCAGCAGTGAGGACATAGCCTACGAG. The V gene is TRBV10-1, the J gene TRBJ2-7; D is unclear. The CDR3 is cut off 3 residues early in the read; its end comes from the germline J gene. The CDR3 covers 13 residues. The germline V gene encodes CDR1 WNHNN and CDR2 SYGVQD (reference sequence). V lost 2 bases, J lost 2 bases, and 7 bases lay in between.

This clone was observed many times. The CDR3 extends 3 residues past the end of the read, so its final part is completed from the germline J gene. The J gene is TRBJ2-7, the V gene TRBV18, with D tentatively TRBD1 (7 bases). Germline V gene sequence: CDR1 KGHSH, CDR2 LQKENI. The CDR3 has 14 residues. The V gene lost 5 bases and the J gene lost 2 bases, with 13 bases spanning the gap. The CDR3 loop reads CASSAGGSPYEQYF. The CDR3 DNA, read in part, is TGTGCCAGCTCAGCAGGGGGGAGCCCCTACGAG.

This clone was seen repeatedly, ten times or more. The read falls 3 residues short of the CDR3 end, and the missing part is taken from the germline J gene. This chain uses TRBV20-1 with TRBJ1-6, with 9 nucleotides matching TRBD1. Germline-derived CDR1 and CDR2 are DFQATT and SNEGSKA (reference sequence). The CDR3 has 15 amino acids. The junction had 10 bases not matched to a gene; V was cut back by 3 bases and J by 10 bases. The sequenced CDR3 bases are TGCAGTGCTAGGAATACAGGGGGCTTAGGGTCACCC. Translating it yields CSARNTGGLGSP. The complete CDR3 reads CSARNTGGLGSPLHF.

This clone was recorded at least ten times. The sequence runs out 3 residues before the end of the CDR3; the remainder is reconstructed from the germline J gene. Within the sample, other DNA sequences also encode this same CDR3. The J gene is TRBJ2-7, the V gene TRBV18; tentatively, D is TRBD2 (7 bases). Trimming shortened V by 0 bases and J by 2 bases, and 11 bases separated the two germline ends. The CDR3 is 15 residues long. Germline CDR1 reads KGHSH; CDR2 reads LQKENI. CDR3 DNA, as far as it was read: TGTGCCAGCTCACCACCGGCGGGGGCTGCCTACGAG. Encoded protein: CASSPPAGAAYE. The CDR3 in its entirety is CASSPPAGAAYEQYF.

This clone was seen a few times. The read terminates 3 residues ahead of where the CDR3 ends, so the germline J gene completes it. The V gene is TRBV20-1, the J gene TRBJ2-1; D is ambiguous. The CDR3 length is 15 residues. The germline gives CDR1 DFQATT, CDR2 SNEGSKA (reference sequence). V lost 0 bases and J 7 bases, leaving 16 bases between the germline ends. The CDR3: CSARDKGLVYNEQFF. The CDR3 DNA, read in part, is TGCAGTGCTAGAGATAAAGGGTTAGTTTATAATGAG.

This clone was observed at least ten times. The CDR3 end lies 3 residues beyond the end of the read and is filled in from the germline J gene. The V call is TRBV20-1, the J call TRBJ2-7, with 9 bases matching TRBD2. With 6 bases clipped from V and 6 bases from J, the junction kept 9 bases outside the gene matches. CDR1 and CDR2 from the germline V gene are DFQATT and SNEGSKA (reference sequence). The CDR3 is 13 amino acids. The CDR3 is CSASAGGPSEQYF. The DNA read from the CDR3 is TGCAGTGCATCGGCGGGAGGGCCCTCCGAG.

There are many counts of this clone. The CDR3 end falls 3 residues outside the read, so it is completed with the germline J gene. This chain uses TRBV5-1 with TRBJ2-7; TRBD2 matches 8 bases. V was pared by 1 base and J by 0 bases, with 3 bases of the junction left unmatched. Germline V gene sequence: CDR1 SGHRS, CDR2 YFSETQ. This CDR3 has 15 amino acids. CDR3 amino acids: CASSLTGGSSYEQYF. Incomplete CDR3 DNA: TGCGCCAGCAGCTTGACGGGGGGGAGCTCCTACGAG. Filled out from reference TRBV5-1 and TRBJ2-7, the complete variable domain reads KAGVTQTPRYLIKTRGQQVTLSCSPISGHRSVSWYQQTPGQGLQFLFEYFSETQRNKGNFPGRFSGRQFSNSRSEMNVSTLELGDSALYLCASSLTGGSSYEQYFGPGTRLTVT.

This clone occurred many times. The read gets to within 3 residues of the CDR3 end, and the germline J gene fills in the rest. The chain employs TRBV30 and TRBJ1-1; perhaps TRBD1 as D (6 bases). The CDR3 sequence is 12 residues long. Trimming cost V 5 bases and J 5 bases, with 12 bases left between them. Germline assignment: CDR1 GTSNPN and CDR2 SVGIG (reference sequence). The covered CDR3 bases are TGTGCCTGGGCCAGGGGTGAAACTGAA. Protein: CAWARGETE. The full-length CDR3 reads as CAWARGETEAFF.

This clone has ten or more counts. Read data end 3 residues before the CDR3 end; the end is taken from the germline J gene. The chain links TRBV4-1 to TRBJ2-7; 7 positions match TRBD1. V was pared by 2 bases and J by 2 bases, with 9 bases of the junction left unmatched. Germline V gene data show CDR1 as MGHRA and CDR2 as YSYEKL. This CDR3 comprises 16 residues. The DNA read from the CDR3 is TGCGCCAGCAGCCAACGGGACAGCGAGATTCCCTACGAG. Amino acid sequence: CASSQRDSEIPYE. The CDR3 reads in full as CASSQRDSEIPYEQYF.

This clone was found many times. With the read ending 3 residues before the CDR3 end, the germline J gene is used to fill in that end. The V call is TRBV5-1, the J call TRBJ2-7; D is possibly TRBD1 (5 bases). Germline loops: CDR1 SGHRS, CDR2 YFSETQ. The CDR3 has 14 amino acids. V shed 0 bases and J shed 2 bases, with 9 bases lying between them. Partial CDR3 DNA: TGCGCCAGCAGCTTGGACAGGACCCCCTACGAG. Translating it yields CASSLDRTPYE. The whole CDR3 region reads CASSLDRTPYEQYF.

Many counts were recorded for this clone. Read sequence stops 3 residues before the CDR3 end, and the germline J gene provides the missing end. This chain uses TRBV6-2 or TRBV6-3 with TRBJ2-3; D is uncertain. The germline gives CDR1 MNHEY, CDR2 SVGEGT. The CDR3 spans 15 residues. V lost 0 bases to trimming and J lost 2 bases, with 9 bases between them. The part of the CDR3 DNA that was read is TGTGCCAGCAGTTACTCGAAAGCATTCACAGATACG. Encoded protein: CASSYSKAFTDT. In full, the CDR3 reads CASSYSKAFTDTQYF.

This clone was seen at least ten times. The read halts 3 residues ahead of the CDR3 end, with the missing end drawn from the germline J gene. V and J are TRBV5-1 and TRBJ2-5; the match to TRBD1 covers 7 bases. The CDR3 has 14 amino acids. From germline, CDR1 is SGHRS and CDR2 YFSETQ. V lost 6 bases to trimming and J lost 1 base; unmatched junction nucleotides: 6. The covered CDR3 bases are TGCGCCAGCACCATAGGGGACAGCCAAGAGACC. Residues: CASTIGDSQET. The full-length CDR3 reads as CASTIGDSQETQYF.

CDR3 DNA (partial): TGTGCCAGCAGCCCAGGGACAGGGGGCGTAGGTGGT. It translates to CASSPGTGGVGG. The whole CDR3 reads CASSPGTGGVGGQYF. The chain uses TRBV7-6 and TRBJ2-4, with 12 bases matching TRBD1. The sequenced fragment ends 3 residues before the CDR3 boundary, so the rest is inferred from the germline J gene. The CDR3 runs 15 residues. Germline assignment: CDR1 SGHVS and CDR2 FNYEAQ.

This clone was seen many times. The CDR3 DNA, read in part, is TGCGCCAGCAGCAGAAACACCGGGACTAGCGGGAGCAACGAG. Translation: CASSRNTGTSGSNE. The full CDR3 sequence reads CASSRNTGTSGSNEQYF. The chain recombines TRBV10-1 with TRBJ2-7; 14 bases align to TRBD2. Coverage ceases 3 residues before the CDR3 finishes, and the germline J gene fills in the end. The CDR3 runs to 17 residues. Per germline, CDR1 WNHNN and CDR2 SYGVQD (reference sequence). J lost 5 bases, V lost 6 bases, and 12 bases had no gene match.

This clone was counted at least ten times. The read halts 3 residues ahead of the CDR3 end, with the missing end drawn from the germline J gene. The rearrangement uses TRBV20-1 and TRBJ2-3; D might be TRBD1 (5 bases). The germline V gene encodes CDR1 DFQATT and CDR2 SNEGSKA (reference sequence). Trimming removed 4 bases from V and 6 bases from J, with 8 bases in between. The CDR3 consists of 11 residues. The DNA read from the CDR3 is TGCAGTGCTACAGGGTTTGATACG. Protein product: CSATGFDT. The whole CDR3 region reads CSATGFDTQYF.

This clone was recorded at least ten times. The read terminates 3 residues ahead of where the CDR3 ends, so the germline J gene completes it. The J gene is TRBJ2-1, the V gene TRBV20-1; 7 nucleotides match TRBD1. Trimming at V came to 3 bases and at J to 7 bases, leaving 3 bases not matched to a gene. The CDR3 spans 12 residues. The germline V gene has CDR1 DFQATT and CDR2 SNEGSKA (reference sequence). CDR3 in amino acids: CSASVRGNEQFF. The CDR3 DNA, read in part, is TGCAGTGCTAGCGTCAGGGGGAATGAG.

This clone was counted many times. The read ends 3 residues early relative to the CDR3; the germline J gene fills the gap. V gene TRBV18 combines with J gene TRBJ2-3; 8 bases line up with TRBD2. There are 16 residues in the CDR3. Losses at the gene ends were 6 bases for V and 2 bases for J; bases not matched to a gene: 10. Germline-derived CDR1 and CDR2 are KGHSH and LQKENI. CDR3 in amino acids: CASSPSAGASTDTQYF. The sequenced CDR3 bases are TGTGCCAGCTCCCCCTCAGCGGGGGCCTCCACAGATACG.

This clone has just a few counts. The read comes to an end 3 residues before the CDR3 does, leaving the germline J gene to fill in the end. The chain joins TRBV19 to TRBJ2-7; 8 bases match TRBD1. Looked up from germline, CDR1 is LNHDA and CDR2 is SQIVND (reference sequence). The length of the CDR3 is 13 residues. V was clipped by 8 bases and J by 4 bases; unmatched bases: 7. This CDR3 reads CASAPRGLYEQYF. The sequenced part of the CDR3 DNA is TGTGCCAGTGCACCCAGGGGGCTGTACGAG. The whole variable domain, remainder taken from reference TRBV19 and TRBJ2-7, is DGGITQSPKYLFRKEGQNVTLSCEQNLNHDAMYWYRQDPGQGLRLIYYSQIVNDFQKGDIAEGYSVSREKKESFPLTVTSAQKNPTAFYLCASAPRGLYEQYFGPGTRLTVT.